The next 27 T cell receptor beta chains were all read from a single sample in a study of T-cell reconstitution after alpha-beta-depleted transplantation in children. Unique molecular identifiers were incorporated during preparation of the TCRbeta library. TCRdb itself ran the PCR reads through MiXCR, one entry per CDR3 protein. The data show roughly 300,000 distinct CDR3 sequences, with approximately 10% seen just once and 20% to 25% held by the top ten. The sample consisted of peripheral blood, taken 180 days after TCRalphabeta/CD19-depleted stem cell transplant. These receptors were taken from a male patient aged 2-10 years who had a stem cell transplant for chronic granulomatous disease, so the T cells may come from the graft donor.

This clonotype was recorded many times. V gene TRBV5-1 combines with J gene TRBJ2-2; 8 positions agree with TRBD1. J gave up 4 bases and V 4 bases, and 6 bases lay outside the gene matches. This CDR3 spans 15 amino acids. Per the germline V gene, CDR1 is SGHRS and CDR2 is YFSETQ. CDR3 loop: CASSLRTGTTGELFF. CDR3 sequence (DNA): TGCGCCAGCAGCCTCCGGACAGGGACCACCGGGGAGCTGTTTTTT.

This clonotype was found many times. The chain uses TRBV15 and TRBJ1-1, with D uncertain. V lost 0 bases and J lost 8, with 13 bases in between. Germline CDR1 is LNHNV and CDR2 is YYDKDF (reference sequence). The CDR3 is made up of 14 amino acids. CDR3 bases: TGTGCCACCAGCAGAGATCGCTTGGTGGCCGAAGCTTTCTTT. As protein: CATSRDRLVAEAFF.

This clonotype occurred many times. The chain uses TRBV20-1 and TRBJ2-3; D might be TRBD2 (5 bases). V was clipped by 3 bases and J by 3 bases, with 13 bases between them. CDR1 is DFQATT and CDR2 is SNEGSKA in the germline V gene (reference sequence). The CDR3 contains 14 residues. CDR3 DNA: TGCAGTGCTAGGGTCCTAGCCAGGACAGATACGCAGTATTTT. Translating it yields CSARVLARTDTQYF.

The sample holds many counts of this clonotype. The V gene is TRBV12-3 or TRBV12-4, the J gene TRBJ2-7, with D perhaps TRBD2 (6 bases). The V and J ends lost 3 bases and 3 bases respectively, with 15 bases between them. This CDR3 is 15 amino acids long. CDR3 nucleotides: TGTGCCAGCAGTTTGAGACTAGACGACCTCTACGAGCAGTACTTC. Protein product: CASSLRLDDLYEQYF.

This chain joins TRBV5-4 and TRBJ2-1; 9 nucleotides agree with TRBD2. V was pared by 0 bases and J by 3 bases, with 1 base of the junction left unmatched. This CDR3 spans 15 amino acids. The germline gives CDR1 SGHNT, CDR2 YYREEE (reference sequence). This CDR3 is CASSLGGRDYNEQFF. The CDR3 DNA reads TGTGCCAGCAGCTTGGGCGGGAGGGACTACAATGAGCAGTTCTTC.

This clonotype has ten or more counts. The chain is built from TRBV20-1 and TRBJ2-3, with D tentatively TRBD1 (6 bases). Trimming cost V 0 bases and J 4 bases, with 17 bases left between them. Germline-derived CDR1 and CDR2 are DFQATT and SNEGSKA (reference sequence). This CDR3 is built from 16 residues. The CDR3 here is CSARDKGVGAADTQYF. The CDR3 nucleotides read TGCAGTGCTAGAGATAAGGGGGTAGGGGCAGCAGATACGCAGTATTTT.

The table lists this clonotype with many counts. V usage is TRBV12-3 or TRBV12-4 and J usage is TRBJ2-7, with D unresolved. This CDR3 has 13 residues. Trimming left V 2 bases short and J 4 bases short, with 9 bases between. DNA of the CDR3: TGTGCCAGCAGTTTAAAGGGAAAATACGAGCAGTACTTC. This codes for CASSLKGKYEQYF.

This clonotype came up many times. The rearrangement uses TRBV25-1 and TRBJ2-7; TRBD1 is a possible D gene (6 bases). The germline gives CDR1 MGHDK, CDR2 SYGVNS. This CDR3 comprises 12 residues. V lost 4 bases and J lost 11, with 15 bases in between. The chain's CDR3 is CASSGPPGTKYF. CDR3 bases: TGTGCCAGCAGTGGACCGCCCGGGACAAAGTACTTC.

The sample holds many counts of this clonotype. The rearrangement uses TRBV5-6 and TRBJ2-7, with D possibly TRBD1 on 5 matching bases. Germline V CDR1 and CDR2: SGHDT, YYEEEE. Trimming left V 4 bases short and J 2 bases short, with 16 bases between. CDR3 length: 15 amino acids. The CDR3 sequence is CASSELVGAPYEQYF. CDR3 bases: TGTGCCAGCAGCGAACTCGTTGGGGCTCCCTACGAGCAGTACTTC. The full variable domain, rest sourced from reference TRBV5-6 and TRBJ2-7, is DAGVTQSPTHLIKTRGQQVTLRCSPKSGHDTVSWYQQALGQGPQFIFQYYEEEERQRGNFPDRFSGHQFPNYSSELNVNALLLGDSALYLCASSELVGAPYEQYFGPGTRLTVT.

At least ten counts were recorded for this clonotype. This rearrangement joins TRBV19 to TRBJ2-3; maybe TRBD2 (6 bases). CDR1 LNHDA and CDR2 SQIVND come from the germline V gene (reference sequence). With 8 bases removed from V and 1 base from J, the gap between germline ends came to 16 bases. This CDR3 comprises 15 residues. DNA of the CDR3: TGTGCCAGTTCCCTCGGGAGTTTTGGCACAGATACGCAGTATTTT. Amino acid sequence: CASSLGSFGTDTQYF.

This clonotype was observed at least ten times. The chain carries TRBV28 and TRBJ2-2; D is unresolved. Germline V gene sequence: CDR1 MDHEN, CDR2 SYDVKM. V was pared by 7 bases and J by 9 bases, with 12 bases between. The CDR3 spans 12 residues. CDR3 protein: CASNTPPRELFF. The CDR3 DNA is TGTGCCAGCAACACGCCCCCCCGGGAGCTGTTTTTT.

This clonotype was recorded at least ten times. The V gene is TRBV2, the J gene TRBJ2-4, with D possibly being TRBD2 (6 bases). V was clipped by 0 bases and J by 7 bases, with 10 bases between them. Germline values: CDR1 SNHLY, CDR2 FYNNEI. The length of the CDR3 is 14 residues. CDR3 sequence: CASSEATSINIQYF. The CDR3 coding sequence is TGTGCCAGCAGTGAAGCTACTAGCATCAACATTCAGTACTTC.

There are many counts of this clonotype. The chain combines TRBV5-8 with TRBJ1-1; weak D call: TRBD1 (5 bases). With 4 bases removed from V and 1 base from J, the gap between germline ends came to 14 bases. Germline CDR1 SGHTS, CDR2 YDEGEE. The CDR3 covers 15 residues. CDR3 region: CASSLRQLRNTEAFF. The CDR3 DNA reads TGTGCCAGCAGCCTCAGACAGCTCCGGAACACTGAAGCTTTCTTT. The variable domain in full, completed from reference TRBV5-8 and TRBJ1-1, reads EAGVTQSPTHLIKTRGQQATLRCSPISGHTSVYWYQQALGLGLQFLLWYDEGEERNRGNFPPRFSGRQFPNYSSELNVNALELEDSALYLCASSLRQLRNTEAFFGQGTRLTVV.

Remarks on this clonotype: Given a much more abundant clone one base away, this may be a read error. This rearrangement joins TRBV12-3 or TRBV12-4 to TRBJ2-1; TRBD2 aligns across 7 bases. This CDR3 comprises 12 residues. The CDR3 protein is CASSLGEGERFF. CDR3 nucleotide sequence: TGTGCCAGCAGCCTGGGGGAGGGTGAGCGGTTCTTC.

V is TRBV30 and J is TRBJ2-3, with D possibly being TRBD2 (6 bases). The V end lost 1 base, the J end lost 5 bases, and 13 bases lay between the germline ends. Germline CDR1 GTSNPN, CDR2 SVGIG (reference sequence). The CDR3 runs to 14 residues. CDR3: CAWSAGTAGDTQYF. The CDR3 DNA follows: TGTGCCTGGAGTGCGGGAACAGCGGGAGATACGCAGTATTTT.

This clonotype appeared many times. The chain joins TRBV20-1 to TRBJ2-7, with 7 positions matching TRBD1. The CDR3 is made up of 14 amino acids. CDR1 DFQATT and CDR2 SNEGSKA come from the germline V gene (reference sequence). J gave up 1 base and V 6 bases, and 9 bases lay outside the gene matches. The chain's CDR3 is CSAPNRGNSYEQYF. The CDR3 DNA sequence: TGCAGTGCCCCCAACAGGGGCAATTCCTACGAGCAGTACTTC.

Ten or more counts support this clonotype. J is TRBJ1-4 and V is TRBV27; a possible D gene is TRBD1 (6 bases). Germline assignment: CDR1 MNHEY and CDR2 SMNVEV (reference sequence). The CDR3 is 13 residues long. Trimming stripped 6 bases from V and 7 bases from J, with 12 bases between. The DNA for the CDR3 is TGTGCCAGCAGGCCACAGGGAGGTGAAAAACTGTTTTTT. Translating gives CASRPQGGEKLFF.

This clonotype was observed at least ten times. This chain uses TRBV7-3 with TRBJ2-1; D is unclear. Trimming took 2 bases from V and 2 from J, leaving 10 bases between them. CDR3 length: 15 amino acids. The germline V gene has CDR1 SGHTA and CDR2 FQGTGA. CDR3 sequence (DNA): TGTGCCAGCAGCTTATCCCCCAGCCCCTACAATGAGCAGTTCTTC. Protein sequence: CASSLSPSPYNEQFF. The whole variable domain, filled in from reference TRBV7-3 and TRBJ2-1, reads GAGVSQTPSNKVTEKGKYVELRCDPISGHTALYWYRQSLGQGPEFLIYFQGTGAADDSGLPNDRFFAVRPEGSVSTLKIQRTERGDSAVYLCASSLSPSPYNEQFFGPGTRLTVL.

This clonotype was counted ten times or more. The V gene is TRBV20-1, the J gene TRBJ1-6; D gene ambiguous. The germline V gene encodes CDR1 DFQATT and CDR2 SNEGSKA (reference sequence). V was shortened by 0 bases and J by 14 bases, with 14 bases between the two germline ends. CDR3 length: 13 residues. As DNA, the CDR3 is TGCAGTGCTAGAGAAGCCAGGCGAACAGCCCTCCACTTT. Protein sequence: CSAREARRTALHF.

Remarks on this clonotype: A much larger clone lies a single base off, so this may be a read error. The chain employs TRBV28 and TRBJ1-6; possibly TRBD1 for D (6 bases). V dropped 11 bases and J dropped 10 bases, with 15 bases sitting between them. The CDR3 consists of 12 residues. The germline V gene encodes CDR1 MDHEN and CDR2 SYDVKM. For the CDR3, the DNA is TGTGCCGGATCCACAGGGCCGTCACCCCTCCACTTT. Translating it yields CAGSTGPSPLHF.

This clonotype was observed many times. V is TRBV6-2 or TRBV6-3 and J is TRBJ2-7, with a tentative D call TRBD2 (6 bases). Trimming removed 2 bases from V and 0 bases from J, with 8 bases in between. The CDR3 has 14 amino acids. Germline CDR1 MNHEY, CDR2 SVGEGT. CDR3 protein: CASSYGGFSYEQYF. The CDR3 bases are TGTGCCAGCAGTTACGGGGGGTTCTCCTACGAGCAGTACTTC.

This clonotype was recorded at least ten times. V is TRBV7-2 and J is TRBJ1-2; no reliable D call. CDR1 and CDR2 (germline): SGHTA, FQGNSA. The CDR3 runs 14 residues. Trimming stripped 2 bases from V and 4 bases from J, with 11 bases between. The CDR3 reads CASSLKGLGYGYTF. CDR3 DNA sequence: TGTGCCAGCAGCTTAAAAGGGTTGGGCTATGGCTACACCTTC.

This chain uses TRBV3-1 with TRBJ2-7, with D perhaps matching TRBD1 (5 bases). Germline V CDR1 and CDR2: LGHDT, YNNKEL (reference sequence). There are 12 residues in the CDR3. V was shortened by 1 base and J by 5 bases, with 6 bases between the two germline ends. The CDR3 reads CASSQVGHEQYF. The CDR3 coding sequence is TGTGCCAGCAGCCAAGTGGGGCACGAGCAGTACTTC.

This clonotype was recorded many times. This sequence joins TRBV7-2 and TRBJ2-1; possibly TRBD1 for D (5 bases). The CDR3 covers 14 residues. V was cut by 4 bases and J by 4 bases, with 11 bases left in between. Germline lookup yields CDR1 SGHTA and CDR2 FQGNSA. CDR3 in DNA: TGTGCCAGCAGCTGGAGCAGGGTTTACAATGAGCAGTTCTTC. It encodes CASSWSRVYNEQFF.

At least ten counts were recorded for this clonotype. The chain joins TRBV20-1 to TRBJ1-5; no firm D call. CDR1 DFQATT and CDR2 SNEGSKA come from the germline V gene (reference sequence). Trimming stripped 0 bases from V and 4 bases from J, with 13 bases between. The CDR3 is 15 amino acids. CDR3 DNA: TGCAGTGCTAGAGATCTGTGGCAAGATAATCAGCCCCAGCATTTT. It yields the protein CSARDLWQDNQPQHF.

This clonotype was detected ten times or more. The gene calls are TRBV12-3 or TRBV12-4 and TRBJ2-5; a possible D gene is TRBD2 (5 bases). V lost 7 bases to trimming and J lost 5 bases, with 23 bases between them. CDR3 length equals 16 residues. CDR3 in amino acids: CASTRTGGPSLETQYF. In nucleotides, the CDR3 is TGTGCCAGCACGAGGACCGGCGGGCCCTCCTTGGAGACCCAGTACTTC.

This clonotype was detected many times. The chain links TRBV12-3 or TRBV12-4 to TRBJ2-7; unclear D gene. This CDR3 is 13 amino acids long. Trimming removed 3 bases from V and 5 bases from J, with 11 bases in between. The CDR3: CASSFGILDEQYF. In nucleotides, the CDR3 is TGTGCCAGCAGTTTTGGTATTTTAGACGAGCAGTACTTC.